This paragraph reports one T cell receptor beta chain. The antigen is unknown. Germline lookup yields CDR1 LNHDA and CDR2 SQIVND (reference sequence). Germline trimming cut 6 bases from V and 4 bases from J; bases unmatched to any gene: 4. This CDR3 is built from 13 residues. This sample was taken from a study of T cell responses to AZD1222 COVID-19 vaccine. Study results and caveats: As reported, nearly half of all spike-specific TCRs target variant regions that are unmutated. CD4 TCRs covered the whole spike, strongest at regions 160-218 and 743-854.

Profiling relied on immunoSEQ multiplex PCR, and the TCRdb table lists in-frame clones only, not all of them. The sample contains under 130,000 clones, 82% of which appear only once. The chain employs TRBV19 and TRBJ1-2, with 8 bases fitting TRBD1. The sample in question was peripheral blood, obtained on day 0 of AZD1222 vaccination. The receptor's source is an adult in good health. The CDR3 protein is CASRKTGVYGYTF. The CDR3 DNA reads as TGTGCCAGTAGAAAGACAGGGGTCTATGGCTACACCTTC.